This TCR beta chain came from a study of technical replicates of blood from a handful of donors (dated by TCRdb to about 2017). Libraries were constructed by the immunoSEQ multiplex PCR assay. TCRdb took over this immuneACCESS table, retaining in-frame rearrangements with V and J assigned. Such tables are incomplete; in checked studies, under half of the missing clones stem from an unresolved V gene, and the remainder is unexplained. The sample data list around 30,000 clones, and around nine tenths of these were observed just once. The ten top clones hold around 4.1% of the sample. Points on this clone: The antigen it recognizes is unknown. Base qualities are not recorded, but no much larger clone differs from it by a single base.

Measured from the cysteine to the phenylalanine, the CDR3 is 15 residues long. Only the CDR3 DNA is retained, 45 bases long and in frame from the first base. V loses 7 bases, J loses 7 bases, and the germline ends lie 17 bases apart. CDR1 and CDR2 (SNHLY, FYNNEI) derive from the germline V gene. The origin of this receptor is a human donor in good health. Some clones in this sample may be carry-over from other donors' samples. The chain couples TRBV2 to TRBJ1-6; the best D guess is TRBD1, with 6 bases matching. Specimen: PBMCs. DNA sequence: TGTGCCAGCATGCAGGCCGGGGGGGCGAATTCACCCCTCCACTTT. Its protein reads: CASMQAGGANSPLHF.